This T cell receptor beta chain stems from a study of T-cell memory formation after mild COVID-19. This clonotype came up a few times. Its antigen is currently unknown. Constant-segment primers and 5'RACE yielded cDNA libraries for TCR alpha and TCR beta, each carrying sample barcodes and UMIs. One entry per CDR3 protein results from TCRdb running MiXCR on the 5' RACE reads. The sample lists 170,000 or so distinct CDR3 sequences; less than 40% were seen once. Trimming removed 1 base from V and 5 bases from J, with 18 bases in between. The CDR3 is 15 residues long. In germline, CDR1 is DFQATT, CDR2 SNEGSKA (reference sequence). Study-wide results and caveats: Pre-infection memory harbored some responding clones, suggesting cross-reactive memory joined. The study found balanced CD4/CD8 in clones contracting day 15 to 85 and a CD4+ lean in later expanders.

This receptor was identified in an adult woman who had mild COVID-19 (a few samples of this study predate the infection). Cell type and time point are not known. Sequencing was performed on PBMCs or a T cell subset sorted from them (not recorded which). V is TRBV20-1 and J is TRBJ2-7, with D perhaps TRBD2 (5 bases). The CDR3 sequence: CSARVTGSPNDEQYF. The CDR3 region has the DNA TGCAGTGCTAGAGTTACGGGGAGTCCTAACGACGAGCAGTACTTC.